This section outlines one T cell receptor beta chain sequence together with its context. Its antigen remains unidentified. The data originate from a study of vaccination effects on CD4 cells after COVID-19. The wider study: Antigen-specific CD4+ T cells expanded by the ViraFEST assay with viral peptide pools were then sequenced. The second dose preceded post-vaccine samples by a median of 72 days.

Profiled with immunoSEQ multiplex PCR; TCRdb holds only in-frame clones, not every one. The sample carries tens of thousands of clones, 70% to 85% recorded once. Deletions cut 3 bases from V and 1 base from J, with 9 bases between. Looked up from germline, CDR1 is SGHTA and CDR2 is FQGNSA. The CDR3 runs 14 residues. General observations from the study: Marked clonal contraction of both clone types appeared late after vaccination.

It was after more than 8 days of culture that CD4+ T cells were isolated. Participants received two doses of either the BNT162b2 or mRNA-1273 vaccine. Nucleocapsid antibody tests were negative, and the vaccine recipients had no prior SARS-CoV-2 infection. This sequence originates from a human donor who received a COVID-19 vaccine. The sample consisted of CD4+ T cells from PBMCs cultured without peptide, taken after COVID-19 vaccination. The chain recombines TRBV7-2 with TRBJ1-2; TRBD1 is a possible D gene (6 bases). The CDR3 loop is CASSFQGGNYGYTF. CDR3 DNA: TGTGCCAGCAGCTTTCAAGGGGGTAACTATGGCTACACCTTC.